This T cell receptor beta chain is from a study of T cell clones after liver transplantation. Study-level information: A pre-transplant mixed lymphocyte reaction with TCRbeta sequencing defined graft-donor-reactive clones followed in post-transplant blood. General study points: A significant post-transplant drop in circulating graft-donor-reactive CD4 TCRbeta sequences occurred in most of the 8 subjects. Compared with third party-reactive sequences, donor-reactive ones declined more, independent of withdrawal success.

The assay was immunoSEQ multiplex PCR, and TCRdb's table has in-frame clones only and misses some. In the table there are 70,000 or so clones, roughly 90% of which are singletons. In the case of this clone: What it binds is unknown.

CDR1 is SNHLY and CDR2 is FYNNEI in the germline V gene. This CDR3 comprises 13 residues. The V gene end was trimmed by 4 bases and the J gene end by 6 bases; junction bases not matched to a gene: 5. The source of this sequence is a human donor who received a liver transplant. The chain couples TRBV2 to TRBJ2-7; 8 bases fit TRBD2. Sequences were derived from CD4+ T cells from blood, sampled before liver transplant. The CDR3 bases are TGTGCCAGCAGTGTGGAACGGGAGGGCGAGCAGTACTTC. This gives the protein CASSVEREGEQYF.